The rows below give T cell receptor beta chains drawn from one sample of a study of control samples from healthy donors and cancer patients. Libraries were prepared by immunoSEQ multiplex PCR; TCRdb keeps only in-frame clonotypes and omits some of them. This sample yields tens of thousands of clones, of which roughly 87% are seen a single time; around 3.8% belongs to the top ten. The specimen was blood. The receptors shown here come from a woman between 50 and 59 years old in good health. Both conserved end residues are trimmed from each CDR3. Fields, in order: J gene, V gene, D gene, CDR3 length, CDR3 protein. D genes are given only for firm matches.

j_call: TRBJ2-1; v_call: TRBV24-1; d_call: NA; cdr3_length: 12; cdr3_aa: ATSGTASYNEQF
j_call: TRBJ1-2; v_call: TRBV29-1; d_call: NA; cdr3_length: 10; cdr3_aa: SVVTGTYGYT
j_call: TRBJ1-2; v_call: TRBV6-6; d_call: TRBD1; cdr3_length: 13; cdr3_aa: ASSTGTVTGYGYT
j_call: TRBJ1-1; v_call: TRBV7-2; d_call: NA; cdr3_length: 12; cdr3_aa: ASSLVSGKGEAF
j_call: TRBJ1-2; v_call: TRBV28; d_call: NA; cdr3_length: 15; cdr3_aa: ASSLSHTWGAGYGYT
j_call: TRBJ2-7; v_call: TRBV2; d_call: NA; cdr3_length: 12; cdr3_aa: ASTDSSIPYEQY
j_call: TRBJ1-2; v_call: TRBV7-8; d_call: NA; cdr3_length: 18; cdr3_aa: ASSLDGWGDLVFRAYGYT
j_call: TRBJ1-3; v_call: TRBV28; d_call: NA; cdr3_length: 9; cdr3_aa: ASSLKASIY
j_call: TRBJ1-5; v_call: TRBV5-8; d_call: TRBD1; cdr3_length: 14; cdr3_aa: ASSWPGQGSNQPQH
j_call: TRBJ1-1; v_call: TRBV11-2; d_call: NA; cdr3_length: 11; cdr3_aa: ASSLVRGTEAF
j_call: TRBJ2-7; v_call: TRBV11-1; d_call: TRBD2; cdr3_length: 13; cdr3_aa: ASSTTGLPQEGQY
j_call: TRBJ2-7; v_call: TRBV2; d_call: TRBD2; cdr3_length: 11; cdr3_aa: ASSDVTSNEQY
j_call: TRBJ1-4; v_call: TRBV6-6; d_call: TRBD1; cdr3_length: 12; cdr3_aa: ASSSGTGDEKLF
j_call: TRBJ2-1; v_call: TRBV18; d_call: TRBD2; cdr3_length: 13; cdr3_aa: ASSPASGRDNEQF
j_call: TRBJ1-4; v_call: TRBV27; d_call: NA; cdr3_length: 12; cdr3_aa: ASSGGATNEKLF
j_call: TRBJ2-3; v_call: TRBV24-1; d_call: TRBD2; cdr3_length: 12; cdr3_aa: ATSLAPSTDTQY
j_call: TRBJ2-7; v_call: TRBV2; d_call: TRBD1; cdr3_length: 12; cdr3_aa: ATQGPGQGSEQY
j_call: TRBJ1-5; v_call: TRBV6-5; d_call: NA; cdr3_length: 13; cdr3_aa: ASSYSSGASQPQH
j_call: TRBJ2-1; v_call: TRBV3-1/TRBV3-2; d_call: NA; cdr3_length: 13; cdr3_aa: ASSHKPDPYNEQF
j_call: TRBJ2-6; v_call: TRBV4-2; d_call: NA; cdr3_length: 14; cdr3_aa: ASSQEGGSGANVLT
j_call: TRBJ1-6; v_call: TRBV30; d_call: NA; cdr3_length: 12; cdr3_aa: AWNRGQYNSPLH
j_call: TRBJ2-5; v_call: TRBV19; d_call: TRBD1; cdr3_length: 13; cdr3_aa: ASSGNRGGQETQY
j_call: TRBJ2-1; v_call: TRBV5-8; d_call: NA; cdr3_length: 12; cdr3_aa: ASRQGPGRNEQF
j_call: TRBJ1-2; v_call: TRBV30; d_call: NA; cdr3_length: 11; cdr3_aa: AWSVWVPYGYT
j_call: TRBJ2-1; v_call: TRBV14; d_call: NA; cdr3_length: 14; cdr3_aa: ASSLTGATTYNEQF
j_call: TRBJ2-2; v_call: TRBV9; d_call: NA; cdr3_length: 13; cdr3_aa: ASSSSSWGTGELF
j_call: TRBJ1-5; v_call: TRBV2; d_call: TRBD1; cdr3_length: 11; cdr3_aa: ASQDRGVQPQH
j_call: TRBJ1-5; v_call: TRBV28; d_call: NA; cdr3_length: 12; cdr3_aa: ASAGQTSNQPQH
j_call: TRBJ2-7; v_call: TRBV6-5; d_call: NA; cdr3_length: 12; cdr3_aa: ASSPRQGGYEQY
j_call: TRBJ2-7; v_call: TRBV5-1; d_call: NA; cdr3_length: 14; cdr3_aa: ASSLEGGTGYNEQY
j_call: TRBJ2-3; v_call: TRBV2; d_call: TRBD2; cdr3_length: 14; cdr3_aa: ASSAKGTTSTDTQY
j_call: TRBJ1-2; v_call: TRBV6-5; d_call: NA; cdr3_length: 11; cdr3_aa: ASSPDINYGYT